The rows below give T cell receptor beta chains drawn from one sample of a study of cytomegalovirus exposure and HLA in healthy donors. Measured with immunoSEQ multiplex PCR; TCRdb has only the in-frame clones, and not every one. The sample lists roughly 34,000 clones, roughly 78% occurring once. Sample: PBMCs. The receptors here all came from a male donor in good health and CMV-seronegative. Both conserved end residues are part of each CDR3.

j_call,v_call,cdr3_aa
TRBJ2-3,TRBV11-1,CASSFRDRGGDTQYF
TRBJ1-1,TRBV5-4,CASSLDRDREAFF
TRBJ2-2,TRBV4-1,CASTDSGGARTGELFF
TRBJ2-2,TRBV4-2,CASSQAGGYTGELFF
TRBJ1-1,TRBV9,CASSPGDTEAFF
TRBJ1-5,TRBV5-1,CASSLRGQRNQPQHF
TRBJ1-1,TRBV5-5,CASSSKTRGTEAFF
TRBJ1-3,TRBV23-1,CASSQTRRPGNTIYF
TRBJ1-5,TRBV2,CASTPGARGNQPQHF
TRBJ1-1,TRBV13,CASSRGFRAEAFF
TRBJ1-2,TRBV29-1,CSVEDARGGYTF
TRBJ1-5,TRBV6-5,CASSAGAGGGQPQHF
TRBJ1-1,TRBV4-1,CASRAGVSNTEAFF
TRBJ1-1,TRBV5-1,CASSPETGTVNTEAFF
TRBJ1-1,TRBV7-9,CASSTGTGLEAFF
TRBJ1-1,TRBV5-4,CASSPTPGGDAEAFF
TRBJ2-7,TRBV19,CASSITVSYEQYF
TRBJ1-1,TRBV4-1,CASSQDRNRGKAFF
TRBJ2-1,TRBV6-1,CASKFTASYNEQFF
TRBJ1-1,TRBV5-1,CASSLTGGLNTEAFF
TRBJ1-6,TRBV5-1,CASSLGEGPSSYNSPLHF
TRBJ1-1,TRBV14,CASSRRMAGAEAFF
TRBJ2-1,TRBV5-1,CASSLVSSGPLSYNEQFF
TRBJ1-1,TRBV29-1,CSVDGGNERNTEAFF
TRBJ2-1,TRBV27,CASRGLAGGFEQFF
TRBJ1-5,TRBV30,CAWSESSVMYQPQHF
TRBJ2-1,TRBV4-3,CASSQVGTGGEDEQFF
TRBJ1-3,TRBV19,CASSIPVSGNTIYF
TRBJ2-7,TRBV7-6,CASSLGPNSYEQYF
TRBJ2-1,TRBV6-4,CASSPEAGVGYNEQFF
TRBJ1-5,TRBV11-2,CASSTGVGNQPQHF
TRBJ2-5,TRBV9,CASSLGVGGGAQETQYF
TRBJ1-1,TRBV29-1,CSVDRTGDTEAFF
TRBJ1-6,TRBV30,CAWSELQGTYNSPLHF
TRBJ2-5,TRBV5-1,CASSQLAGEQETQYF
TRBJ2-2,TRBV7-3,CASSLTLETGELFF
TRBJ2-7,TRBV10-3,CAISSTGGTISGEQYF
TRBJ2-4,TRBV29-1,CSVNRGPLDIQYF
TRBJ1-2,TRBV6-5,CASSLTGLNYGYTF
TRBJ1-1,TRBV5-1,CASSSENTEAFF
TRBJ2-1,TRBV4-3,CASSQEGFSGVTYNEQFF
TRBJ2-7,TRBV4-3,CASSQGVRGGSWVNEQYF